This T cell receptor beta chain was recovered during a study of T cells in Graves' hyperthyroidism and ophthalmopathy. Whole-study findings and limits: The model's output predicted ophthalmopathy at a median of roughly 6.9 months prior to onset.

Regarding this clonotype: Its antigen remains unknown.

The CDR3 regions of TCR beta were amplified from RNA transcripts. Researchers ran a first-round RT-PCR on the TCR CDR3 using the HTBI primer set. TCRdb itself ran the multiplex PCR reads through MiXCR, one entry per CDR3 protein. The sample contains approximately 560,000 distinct CDR3 sequences, under 60% of which appear only once. V shed 5 bases, J shed 9 bases, and the junction held 11 bases outside the gene matches. The CDR3 consists of 15 residues. Sample: peripheral blood or thyroid tissue (not recorded which). This TCR was sampled from a woman aged 18-30 years with Graves' hyperthyroidism. The genes are TRBV12-3 or TRBV12-4 and TRBJ1-5, with TRBD1 identical over 9 bases. CDR3 sequence: CASSPGTGTRGPQHF. As DNA, the CDR3 is TGTGCCAGCAGTCCCGGGACAGGGACCAGGGGGCCCCAGCATTTT.